The present T cell receptor beta chain was sequenced within a study of blood T cell repertoires in COVID-19 (dated by TCRdb to the early 2020s). Regarding the complete study: Samples from collaborators originated in the United States, Italy and Spain and spanned both the acute and convalescent phases of COVID-19. The prospective study material was composed of cDNA or gDNA derived from T cells, B-cell-depleted T cells, or PBMCs. Subjects who had been exposed to COVID-19, were actively infected with it, or had recovered from it provided the deeply sampled blood TCRbeta repertoires that made up the dataset. The repertoires were released in a freely available public database meant as a resource for research on the immune response to SARS-CoV-2. The samples were drawn from the first 160 participants of the ongoing ImmuneRACE study and from 1,254 subjects provided by 6 global collaborators. A de-identified subject ID, COVID-19 status, age in years and sex were almost always included in the sample metadata. Where HLA class I and class II types were available, the types were taken from metadata supplied by the sample provider, not from assay-based typing. Paper-wide results and their limitations: Clinical and demographic metadata were provided uncurated, with the amount varying by source and participant.

Remarks on this clone: It has no known antigen specificity. Per-nucleotide qualities are absent, and no much larger clonotype sits a single base away.

TCRbeta CDR3 regions were amplified from genomic DNA by means of the immunoSEQ Assay, a bias-controlled multiplex PCR. In the paper's pipeline: Within the assay, amplification of reference gene primers was used to estimate how many nucleated cells each sample contained. To quantify the absolute abundance of each unique TCRbeta CDR3 rearrangement, sequence reads were collapsed and filtered. Productive Simpson clonality was computed per sample as the square root of Simpson's diversity index over productive rearrangements. The source is immuneACCESS, and TCRdb retained only in-frame sequences with V and J called. Part of the clones is not carried over; for the studies checked, unresolved V genes explain less than half of this, and the remainder is unexplained. Clonal size and the V and J genes are those of that table, whereas D and trimming came from the DNA. The sample table holds about 81,000 clones, of which 85% to 90% were seen once. Of the sample, 4% to 5.5% is held by the ten largest clones.

The collaborating institutions used their own protocols to collect whole blood in K2EDTA tubes. Collaborator samples were shipped for TCRbeta analysis as frozen whole blood, isolated PBMCs, or DNA extracted from either sample type. Unmatched junction bases come to 14, with V trimmed by 2 bases and J by 4 bases. Via the germline V gene, CDR1 is ENHRY and CDR2 SYGVKD. Its CDR3 holds 18 amino acids, cysteine through phenylalanine. Here the CDR3 DNA is all that survives: 54 bases in frame from base 1. The rearrangement joined TRBV10-3 to TRBJ2-7, with 10 bases in between that match TRBD1. The receptor was isolated from a woman aged 80 or older with acute or convalescent COVID-19. Sequencing was done on a sample of peripheral blood. The sequenced DNA is TGTGCCATCAGTGAGAAGTCCGGGACAGGGGTAGGGAGTTACGAGCAGTACTTC. Protein translation: CAISEKSGTGVGSYEQYF.